A single T cell receptor (beta chain) is shown here with its context. These data originate in a study of blood T cell repertoires in COVID-19. Authors' methods: For nucleated cells, counts were estimated from reference gene primer amplification. The data were produced by immunoSEQ multiplex PCR, yet TCRdb's version contains in-frame clones alone and is incomplete. Clone size and the V and J calls come from that table; the DNA yielded D and trimming. The data hold over 25,000 clones, with around 87% observed a single time. The sample taken for sequencing was peripheral blood. The receptor was isolated from a human donor in a cohort sampled during active COVID-19. The donor label of this sample is uncertain.

For the CDR3, the DNA is TGCAGTGCTCAACTGCGGGGAAAGCAGTACTTC. Its translation is CSAQLRGKQYF. The rearrangement links TRBV20-1 to TRBJ2-7; maybe TRBD2 (6 bases). V lost 5 bases and J lost 8, with 13 bases in between. The germline gives CDR1 DFQATT, CDR2 SNEGSKA (reference sequence). The CDR3 is 11 amino acids.